This record concerns one T cell receptor beta chain sequence. The antigen is undetermined. The sample is drawn from a study of STAT3 mutations in large granular lymphocyte leukemia. At the level of the study: Roughly half the longitudinally sequenced T-LGLL patients had canonical STAT3 mutations.

Overall study findings and caveats: At least one immunodominant TCR beta clonotype appeared in every T-cell large granular lymphocyte leukemia patient. No sample exists from the first appearance of each clone. In about 30% of the 18 patients, new TCR clonotypes emerged after therapy.

Only in-frame clones appear in the TCRdb table, and some are missing; sequencing was by immunoSEQ multiplex PCR. The data show 4,500 to 5,500 clones, roughly 94% seen once. The source material was peripheral blood mononuclear cells. The TCR was taken from a man aged 55 to 70 with T-cell large granular lymphocyte leukemia. Some clones in this sample may be carry-over from other donors' samples.

CDR3 residues: CASSSPGMANIQYF. CDR3 nucleotides: TGTGCCAGCAGTTCCCCCGGGATGGCGAACATTCAGTACTTC. This chain links TRBV27 with TRBJ2-4; possibly TRBD2 for D (5 bases). The CDR3 length is 14 residues. CDR1 and CDR2 from the germline V gene are MNHEY and SMNVEV (reference sequence). Deletions cut 4 bases from V and 7 bases from J, with 14 bases between.